A selection of T cell receptor beta chains follows, all from one sample in a study of spatial heterogeneity in lung cancer. TCRdb independently ran MiXCR on the 5' RACE reads; one entry per CDR3 protein. The sample lists 3,900 or so distinct CDR3 sequences, approximately 4% seen once, with 51% in the top ten. The sequencing used lung tumor tissue, collected at surgery. Receptor source: a male donor with early-stage non-small cell lung cancer. Each CDR3 is given with its conserved first and last residue. Fields, in order: V gene, clone size, D gene, J gene, CDR3 protein, CDR3 DNA. The D gene is left open where the match is weak. Clone size is given for some rows only: seen once, a few or many times, or a class if the clone is expanded.

>TRBV4-3|many|TRBD2|TRBJ2-3
CASSQEYSGITDTQYF
TGCGCCAGCAGCCAAGAGTACAGCGGGATCACAGATACGCAGTATTTT
>TRBV28|medium-sized|TRBD1|TRBJ2-7
CASRTPAGTGDYEQYF
TGTGCCAGCCGAACCCCCGCCGGGACAGGGGATTACGAGCAGTACTTC
>TRBV10-3|medium-sized|NA|TRBJ1-1
CAIRNEATAAEAFF
TGTGCCATCAGAAACGAGGCCACGGCAGCTGAAGCTTTCTTT
>TRBV6-2/TRBV6-3|medium-sized|NA|TRBJ2-1
CASSYVGLSYEQFF
TGTGCCAGCAGTTATGTGGGACTGTCTTATGAGCAGTTCTTC
>TRBV28|few|TRBD1|TRBJ1-1
CASVLGQGFRTEAFF
TGTGCCAGCGTATTGGGACAGGGATTCCGGACTGAAGCTTTCTTT
>TRBV9|NA|NA|TRBJ1-2
CASSDPDGLGGNYGYTF
TGTGCCAGCAGCGACCCGGACGGCCTCGGAGGTAACTATGGCTACACCTTC
>TRBV27|many|NA|TRBJ2-2
CASSLWRGLAPGELFF
TGTGCCAGCAGTTTATGGAGGGGGTTAGCCCCCGGGGAGCTGTTTTTT
>TRBV6-6|medium-sized|TRBD1|TRBJ1-5
CASSQRTGVLDQPQHF
TGTGCCAGCAGTCAAAGGACAGGGGTTTTGGATCAGCCCCAGCATTTT
>TRBV7-9|medium-sized|NA|TRBJ2-1
CASSLGAYNEQFF
TGTGCCAGCAGCTTAGGGGCCTACAATGAGCAGTTCTTC
>TRBV20-1|NA|NA|TRBJ2-5
CSASGILGETQYF
TGCAGTGCTAGTGGCATCCTGGGAGAGACCCAGTACTTC
>TRBV5-6|medium-sized|TRBD2|TRBJ2-4
CASSQSVASGVENIQYF
TGTGCCAGCAGCCAGTCGGTGGCTAGCGGCGTGGAAAACATTCAGTACTTC
>TRBV12-3/TRBV12-4|many|NA|TRBJ1-1
CASSLRQAITEAFF
TGTGCCAGCAGTTTACGACAGGCCATCACTGAAGCTTTCTTT
>TRBV5-5|many|NA|TRBJ1-6
CASSLGPSSYNSPLHF
TGTGCCAGCAGCTTGGGCCCGAGCTCCTATAATTCACCCCTCCACTTT
>TRBV20-1|medium-sized|TRBD2|TRBJ2-3
CSARGPGGDTQYF
TGCAGTGCTAGAGGCCCGGGGGGGGATACGCAGTATTTT
>TRBV10-1|many|NA|TRBJ2-2
CASSPGERDGELFF
TGCGCCAGCTCCCCCGGAGAGAGAGACGGGGAGCTGTTTTTT
>TRBV7-2|many|NA|TRBJ2-3
CASSRDTRIMAQYF
TGTGCCAGCAGCCGAGATACTAGGATAATGGCGCAGTATTTT
>TRBV12-3/TRBV12-4|medium-sized|TRBD1|TRBJ2-1
CASSLTESGTGIEQFF
TGTGCCAGCAGCCTAACTGAATCCGGGACAGGGATTGAGCAGTTCTTC
>TRBV20-1|many|NA|TRBJ2-5
CSAPPASQETQYF
TGCAGTGCTCCCCCGGCTAGTCAAGAGACCCAGTACTTC
>TRBV27|many|NA|TRBJ2-5
CASTGFGTEETQYF
TGTGCCAGCACCGGATTTGGGACCGAAGAGACCCAGTACTTC
>TRBV11-3|many|NA|TRBJ2-2
CASRFSGATNTGELFF
TGTGCCAGCAGATTTAGCGGAGCTACGAACACCGGGGAGCTGTTTTTT
>TRBV12-3/TRBV12-4|few|NA|TRBJ2-2
CASSLRDTGELFF
TGTGCCAGCAGTTTGAGGGACACCGGGGAGCTGTTTTTT
>TRBV3-1|many|NA|TRBJ1-1
CASSPIGGGTEAFF
TGTGCCAGCAGCCCCATCGGGGGAGGCACTGAAGCTTTCTTT
>TRBV20-1|many|NA|TRBJ1-2
CSARDSGGPSRGYTF
TGCAGTGCTAGAGATAGTGGGGGGCCCTCGAGAGGCTACACCTTC
>TRBV12-3/TRBV12-4|medium-sized|NA|TRBJ2-2
CASSLWGTGELFF
TGTGCCAGCAGTTTATGGGGGACCGGGGAGCTGTTTTTT
>TRBV7-9|medium-sized|TRBD1|TRBJ2-1
CASSLRTGGYNEQFF
TGTGCCAGCAGCTTACGGACAGGGGGCTACAATGAGCAGTTCTTC
>TRBV6-6|many|NA|TRBJ1-1
CASSPSPQGAEAFF
TGTGCCAGCAGCCCCTCCCCCCAGGGCGCTGAAGCTTTCTTT
>TRBV14|many|TRBD1|TRBJ1-1
CASSQMGTGIVYSNTEAFF
TGTGCCAGCAGCCAGATGGGGACAGGGATCGTATACTCGAACACTGAAGCTTTCTTT
>TRBV28|NA|NA|TRBJ2-4
CASSSPGLAKNIQYF
TGTGCCAGCAGTTCGCCGGGGCTAGCCAAAAACATTCAGTACTTC
>TRBV6-1|many|TRBD2|TRBJ2-5
CASSGTSGRQRETQYF
TGTGCCAGCAGTGGGACTAGCGGGAGACAAAGAGAGACCCAGTACTTC
>TRBV4-3|many|NA|TRBJ1-4
CASSQGQVDEKLFF
TGCGCCAGCAGCCAAGGGCAGGTGGATGAAAAACTGTTTTTT
>TRBV11-2|many|TRBD1|TRBJ1-5
CASSRDSPGMNQPQHF
TGTGCCAGCAGCCGGGACAGTCCCGGGATGAATCAGCCCCAGCATTTT
>TRBV12-3/TRBV12-4|many|NA|TRBJ2-6
CASSLSSGANVLTF
TGTGCCAGCAGTTTGAGCTCTGGGGCCAACGTCCTGACTTTC
>TRBV11-2|many|TRBD2|TRBJ2-1
CASTEGTSGSMSYNEQFF
TGTGCCAGCACCGAGGGAACTAGCGGGAGTATGTCCTACAATGAGCAGTTCTTC
>TRBV20-1|medium-sized|TRBD1|TRBJ1-2
CSARPTGTAYGYTF
TGCAGTGCTAGACCAACCGGGACAGCCTATGGCTACACCTTC
>TRBV27|many|TRBD1|TRBJ2-7
CASCYRQGAREQYF
TGTGCCAGCTGCTATCGACAGGGGGCTCGGGAGCAGTACTTC
>TRBV5-5|many|NA|TRBJ2-3
CASSLVSDTQYF
TGTGCCAGCAGCTTGGTATCTGATACGCAGTATTTT
>TRBV4-1|many|TRBD1|TRBJ2-2
CASSLRTGLYTGELFF
TGCGCCAGCAGCCTTCGGACAGGGTTGTACACCGGGGAGCTGTTTTTT
>TRBV5-4|medium-sized|NA|TRBJ1-1
CASSLVGEGNTEAFF
TGTGCCAGCAGCTTGGTGGGCGAGGGGAACACTGAAGCTTTCTTT
>TRBV7-2|few|NA|TRBJ2-2
CASSLVASGTGELFF
TGTGCCAGCAGCTTAGTGGCTAGTGGCACCGGGGAGCTGTTTTTT
>TRBV6-5|many|NA|TRBJ2-6
CASSRGDAGANVLTF
TGTGCCAGCAGTCGAGGGGATGCTGGGGCCAACGTCCTGACCTTC
>TRBV20-1|NA|TRBD1|TRBJ1-1
CSTGQQNTEAFF
TGCAGTACGGGACAGCAGAACACTGAAGCTTTCTTT